This is a list of T cell receptor beta chains from one sample in a study of breast tumors, draining lymph nodes, adjacent tissues. TCRdb fed the multiplex PCR reads into MiXCR, producing one record per CDR3 protein. This sample carries a few hundred thousand distinct CDR3 sequences, around 34% of them seen once, and the ten largest clones take approximately 3.7%. Sequences were obtained from axillary lymph node tissue. The receptors were gathered from a female donor with breast cancer. Some clones in this sample may be carry-over from other donors' samples. Both conserved end residues are trimmed from each CDR3. A D gene is named only where the DNA matches it firmly.

NA | TRBV7-9 | ASSFGSGQGRDEQY
TRBD1 | TRBV6-5 | ASSYDRGDQPQH
TRBD2 | TRBV4-1 | ASSQGLAGANYEQY
NA | TRBV2 | ASRRMTGSQETQH
NA | TRBV4-3 | ASSQDSGTKTQY
NA | TRBV7-9 | ASSFGLDYNSPPH
TRBD1 | TRBV20-1 | SAPWTGMQETQY
TRBD1 | TRBV5-1 | ASSLGGQGSNQPQH
NA | TRBV6-5 | ASSYVRASTDTQY
TRBD2 | TRBV24-1 | ATSDYPAGGNPTGELF
TRBD2 | TRBV19 | ASSTGTSATQETQY
NA | TRBV10-2 | ASKGTVGVDTQY
NA | TRBV20-1 | SAPGLGYNEQF
NA | TRBV24-1 | ATSDQGYGYT
TRBD1 | TRBV11-2 | ASSVGTATTKETQY
TRBD2 | TRBV5-6 | ASSLSRTSGGFSTDTQY
NA | TRBV7-9 | ASSKDSHQPQH
TRBD1 | TRBV2 | ASNVRTGYEQY
TRBD2 | TRBV12-3/TRBV12-4 | ASSLGGGPDTQY
NA | TRBV2 | ASTERGQRDYEQY
TRBD2 | TRBV19 | ASTRTSGTGTDTQY
NA | TRBV12-3/TRBV12-4 | ASSFSRGRDQPQH
NA | TRBV20-1 | SARDDQYTEAF
NA | TRBV7-8 | ASSLEFRDNYSGNTIY
NA | TRBV6-1 | ASTRPRGSGQF
NA | TRBV6-5 | ASSYVRRGEQY
NA | TRBV6-1 | ASSTPTGSYEQY
NA | TRBV2 | ASRGIAPTDTQY
NA | TRBV20-1 | SATSLGAFGYT
TRBD2 | TRBV14 | ASSSKRTSGEFKETQY
NA | TRBV4-1 | ASSRDWGSSYEQY
TRBD2 | TRBV6-5 | ARRLAGRTDTQY
TRBD2 | TRBV9 | ASSFAGTSNYEQY
TRBD1 | TRBV7-9 | ASRWTGGHEQY
NA | TRBV6-1 | ASSAQGTYEQY
NA | TRBV20-1 | SARGWTGPPNEQF
TRBD1 | TRBV5-6 | ASSLGTGVNEKLF
NA | TRBV20-1 | SARGLASPLH
TRBD1 | TRBV7-9 | ASSLGTGGGSETQY
TRBD2 | TRBV10-3 | AISGGAGGELF
TRBD2 | TRBV7-2 | ASSLGVAGGPVETQY
TRBD2 | TRBV5-1 | ASSWGLAGFSGANVLT
NA | TRBV4-1 | ASSQGDFSTNTGELF
TRBD2 | TRBV4-1 | ASSQGTSGGVLQETQY
NA | TRBV14 | ASSQVGGRSTDTQY
NA | TRBV7-2 | ASSLGGASMETQY
TRBD2 | TRBV4-3 | ASSLGLAGGPETQY
TRBD1 | TRBV15 | ATSRGQGPYEQY
NA | TRBV15 | ATSSLGGADGELF
NA | TRBV20-1 | SASVWGQGEKLF